What follows are 11 T cell receptor beta chains derived from one specimen sequenced in a study of T cells in Graves' hyperthyroidism and ophthalmopathy. Amplification targeted TCR beta CDR3 regions from RNA transcripts. RT-PCR in the first round (using the HTBI primer set) targeted the TCR CDR3. In TCRdb, the multiplex PCR reads were re-called with MiXCR into one record per CDR3 protein. The table shows about 840,000 distinct CDR3 sequences, with about two fifths occurring only once. Sequenced material: blood. These receptors were collected from a man between 18 and 35 years old with Graves' hyperthyroidism.

This sequence joins TRBV7-2 and TRBJ2-2; no firm D call. V shed 3 bases and J shed 4 bases, with 6 bases lying between them. The CDR3 extends over 13 amino acids. Germline V CDR1 and CDR2: SGHTA, FQGNSA. The CDR3 DNA reads as TGTGCCAGCAGCTTGGAGCCCACCGGGGAGCTGTTTTTT. Translated, it gives CASSLEPTGELFF.

The V gene is TRBV6-7, the J gene TRBJ1-3; D is undetermined. TRBV6-7 is classed as an ORF, of uncertain function. The V end was cut by 6 bases, the J end by 5 bases, with 17 bases between. This CDR3 is 15 amino acids long. CDR3 region: CASSYKWDSRNTIYF. In DNA, the CDR3 is TGTGCCAGCAGCTATAAATGGGATAGCCGAAACACCATATATTTT.

This rearrangement joins TRBV14 to TRBJ2-7; D is ambiguous. The V gene lost 0 bases and the J gene lost 4 bases, with 10 bases spanning the gap. This CDR3 has 14 amino acids. Germline CDR1 and CDR2: SGHDN and FVKESK. The CDR3, as DNA: TGTGCCAGCAGCCAAGATAACCGAGATTACGAGCAGTACTTC. Translating it yields CASSQDNRDYEQYF.

The V gene is TRBV10-3, the J gene TRBJ1-6; possibly TRBD1 for D (5 bases). Germline V gene sequence: CDR1 ENHRY, CDR2 SYGVKD. There are 14 residues in the CDR3. Between the trimmed V and J ends, which lost 3 bases and 10 bases, there was a span of 13 bases. CDR3 region: CAISDGTGGSPLHF. In DNA form, the CDR3 reads TGTGCCATCAGTGACGGGACCGGAGGATCACCCCTCCACTTT.

This clonotype has a handful of counts. V and J are TRBV10-3 and TRBJ1-6; D is undetermined. V gave up 10 bases and J gave up 6 bases, with 13 bases separating them. CDR3 length: 13 amino acids. Germline loops: CDR1 ENHRY, CDR2 SYGVKD. Here the CDR3 reads CASKDSLNSPLHF. The DNA of the CDR3 is TGTGCCAGCAAGGATAGCCTTAATTCACCCCTCCACTTT.

This clonotype showed up many times. The gene calls are TRBV15 and TRBJ1-4, with D perhaps TRBD1 (6 bases). CDR1 and CDR2 (germline): LNHNV, YYDKDF (reference sequence). The CDR3 is 15 amino acids. V lost 1 base and J lost 1, with 7 bases in between. The CDR3 spells CATSRVDRTNEKLFF. The CDR3 DNA reads as TGTGCCACCAGCAGAGTGGACAGAACTAATGAAAAACTGTTTTTT.

The J gene is TRBJ2-7, the V gene TRBV19, with D perhaps TRBD2 (6 bases). From germline, CDR1 is LNHDA and CDR2 SQIVND (reference sequence). Trimming pared 5 bases from V and 3 bases from J, leaving 14 bases between. The CDR3 sequence is 14 residues long. The CDR3: CASSPGTANYEQYF. The CDR3 DNA follows: TGTGCCAGTAGTCCCGGGACTGCTAACTACGAGCAGTACTTC.

The chain uses TRBV28 and TRBJ1-6; D is unresolved. This CDR3 spans 15 amino acids. Trimming pared 4 bases from V and 7 bases from J, leaving 14 bases between. Per germline, CDR1 MDHEN and CDR2 SYDVKM. The CDR3 region is CASSSPEVENSPLHF. In nucleotides, the CDR3 is TGTGCCAGCAGTTCGCCAGAGGTGGAGAATTCACCCCTCCACTTT. Drawing the rest from reference TRBV28 and TRBJ1-6, the complete variable domain is DVKVTQSSRYLVKRTGEKVFLECVQDMDHENMFWYRQDPGLGLRLIYFSYDVKMKEKGDIPEGYSVSREKKERFSLILESASTNQTSMYLCASSSPEVENSPLHFGNGTRLTVT.

This clonotype was observed at least ten times. V usage is TRBV20-1 and J usage is TRBJ1-1; TRBD1 agrees at 7 bases. CDR1 and CDR2 (germline): DFQATT, SNEGSKA (reference sequence). The trim removed 3 bases at V and 0 bases at J, leaving 4 bases unmatched. The CDR3 covers 14 residues. The DNA for the CDR3 is TGCAGTGCTAGGGAACAGGGGATGAACACTGAAGCTTTCTTT. This sequence encodes CSAREQGMNTEAFF.

The CDR3 here is CAISGAGSQETQYF. The CDR3 coding sequence is TGTGCCATCAGTGGAGCGGGGTCTCAAGAGACCCAGTACTTC. The chain has TRBV10-3 and TRBJ2-5, with 7 bases matching TRBD2. The CDR3 length is 14 residues. The germline V gene encodes CDR1 ENHRY and CDR2 SYGVKD. J was trimmed by 2 bases and V by 4 bases; bases with no gene match: 4.

This clonotype was counted between two and nine times. This chain connects TRBV7-2 to TRBJ2-7; D gene ambiguous. CDR3 length: 13 amino acids. V was clipped by 5 bases and J by 3 bases, with 11 bases between them. Germline CDR1 reads SGHTA; CDR2 reads FQGNSA. The chain's CDR3 is CASSPDESYEQYF. The CDR3 DNA sequence: TGTGCCAGCAGCCCGGACGAGAGCTACGAGCAGTACTTC.